One and the same sample provided the 14 T cell receptor beta chains below, sequenced in a study of blood T cell repertoires in COVID-19 (dated by TCRdb to 2018 to 2020). The library was generated by the immunoSEQ multiplex PCR assay. TCRdb mirrors the immuneACCESS table, restricted to in-frame sequences. Some clones are absent from its copies; in checked studies, under half trace to an unresolved V gene, and the reason for the others is unknown. Within this sample are about 440,000 clones, with approximately 90% of them counted one time only. Together, the top ten hold 4% to 4.5% of the sample. Material for sequencing was peripheral blood. The receptors shown here come from a woman in her thirties with acute or convalescent COVID-19.

The chain joins TRBV2 to TRBJ1-3, with D perhaps TRBD1 (5 bases). V was pared by 3 bases and J by 0 bases, with 6 bases between. This CDR3 comprises 14 residues. Germline V gives CDR1 SNHLY, CDR2 FYNNEI. The CDR3 DNA follows: TGTGCCAGCAGTGAGGACATCTCTGGAAACACCATATATTTT. Translating it yields CASSEDISGNTIYF.

The V and J genes are TRBV7-8 and TRBJ2-7; the D gene is possibly TRBD1 (6 bases). The CDR3 is 15 residues long. Germline V gene lookup returns CDR1 SGHVS and CDR2 FQNEAQ. V was shortened by 5 bases and J by 0 bases, with 14 bases between the two germline ends. CDR3 sequence: CASSPSRDISYEQYF. For the CDR3, the DNA is TGTGCCAGCAGCCCGAGTCGGGACATCTCCTACGAGCAGTACTTC.

The J gene is TRBJ2-5, the V gene TRBV5-1, with TRBD2 matching over 7 bases. From germline, CDR1 is SGHRS and CDR2 YFSETQ. V was pared by 2 bases and J by 4 bases, with 8 bases of the junction left unmatched. The CDR3 is made up of 15 amino acids. CDR3 in amino acids: CASSLNPGLTETQYF. The CDR3 DNA sequence: TGCGCCAGCAGCTTAAACCCGGGACTAACAGAGACCCAGTACTTC.

J is TRBJ1-2 and V is TRBV28; the match to TRBD1 covers 7 bases. Per the germline V gene, CDR1 is MDHEN and CDR2 is SYDVKM. The CDR3 loop spans 14 amino acids. After removal of 4 bases from V and 7 bases from J, the junction contained 9 bases not matched to a gene. CDR3 nucleotides: TGTGCCAGCAGTTCCCTGGACAGGCTAGGTGGCTACACCTTC. Protein product: CASSSLDRLGGYTF.

V usage is TRBV24-1 and J usage is TRBJ1-2; D possibly corresponds to TRBD1 (5 bases). Trimming took 2 bases from V and 3 from J, leaving 9 bases between them. The germline V gene has CDR1 KGHDR and CDR2 SFDVKD. This CDR3 has 14 residues. The CDR3 reads CATSDSREDYGYTF. The CDR3 DNA follows: TGTGCCACCAGTGATTCCAGGGAGGACTATGGCTACACCTTC.

The chain has TRBV15 and TRBJ2-1, with 7 bases fitting TRBD2. This CDR3 is built from 16 residues. CDR1 and CDR2 from the germline V gene are LNHNV and YYDKDF (reference sequence). V lost 5 bases, J lost 2 bases, and 9 bases stayed unmatched. The CDR3, as DNA: TGTGCCACCAGCTGGGGGAGACTAGCAGCCTACAATGAGCAGTTCTTC. Translating it yields CATSWGRLAAYNEQFF.

The CDR3 nucleotides are TGTGCCAGCAGTCCCCGCTACTACGAGCAGTACTTC. It yields the protein CASSPRYYEQYF. This sequence joins TRBV28 and TRBJ2-7; no firm D call. Deletions cut 5 bases from V and 3 bases from J, with 8 bases between. This CDR3 comprises 12 residues. Germline CDR1 is MDHEN and CDR2 is SYDVKM.

This chain links TRBV5-4 with TRBJ2-7; 7 bases align to TRBD1. Trimming removed 1 base from V and 3 bases from J; junction bases left unmatched: 4. This CDR3 contains 14 residues. Germline V gives CDR1 SGHNT, CDR2 YYREEE (reference sequence). CDR3 sequence: CASSLYPGGYEQYF. The CDR3 DNA follows: TGTGCCAGCAGCTTGTATCCAGGGGGCTACGAGCAGTACTTC.

The chain couples TRBV5-4 to TRBJ2-5; D is uncertain. From germline, CDR1 is SGHNT and CDR2 YYREEE (reference sequence). This CDR3 is 15 amino acids long. V lost 0 bases, J lost 2 bases, and 11 bases lay in between. The CDR3 region has the DNA TGTGCCAGCAGCTTGGCCTCGGGTGAACAAGAGACCCAGTACTTC. Amino acid sequence: CASSLASGEQETQYF.

The chain is built from TRBV19 and TRBJ2-3; 7 bases line up with TRBD2. V dropped 6 bases and J dropped 3; count of bases not matched to a gene: 6. Germline lookup yields CDR1 LNHDA and CDR2 SQIVND (reference sequence). This CDR3 spans 14 amino acids. The CDR3 loop reads CASRTSAPTDTQYF. CDR3 in DNA: TGTGCCAGTAGAACTAGCGCCCCGACAGATACGCAGTATTTT.

The chain carries TRBV29-1 and TRBJ1-1; TRBD1 agrees at 9 bases. Trimming at V came to 6 bases and at J to 10 bases, leaving 6 bases not matched to a gene. Germline CDR1 and CDR2: SQVTM and ANQGSEA. The CDR3 is 11 amino acids. Written as DNA, the CDR3 is TGCAGCGTCGGGACAGGGAACGGAGCTTTCTTT. It translates to CSVGTGNGAFF.

The chain combines TRBV18 with TRBJ1-2; TRBD1 is a possible D gene (6 bases). The CDR3 has 15 residues. Trimming left V 4 bases short and J 6 bases short, with 18 bases between. From germline, CDR1 is KGHSH and CDR2 LQKENI. The CDR3: CASSLTGQHPHGYTF. The CDR3, as DNA: TGTGCCAGCTCACTAACGGGACAACACCCCCATGGCTACACCTTC.

A single count supports this clone. V usage is TRBV19 and J usage is TRBJ1-6; 10 bases are a match to TRBD1. With 5 bases clipped from V and 8 bases from J, the junction kept 6 bases outside the gene matches. Germline CDR1 is LNHDA and CDR2 is SQIVND (reference sequence). This CDR3 is 15 amino acids long. Written as DNA, the CDR3 is TGTGCCAGTAGTCCCTCGGACAGGGGGGATTCACCCCTCCACTTT. The encoded protein is CASSPSDRGDSPLHF. Combining the CDR3 with reference TRBV19 and TRBJ1-6 gives the whole variable domain DGGITQSPKYLFRKEGQNVTLSCEQNLNHDAMYWYRQDPGQGLRLIYYSQIVNDFQKGDIAEGYSVSREKKESFPLTVTSAQKNPTAFYLCASSPSDRGDSPLHFGNGTRLTVT.

This rearrangement joins TRBV24-1 to TRBJ2-5; D uncertain. V shed 1 base and J shed 7 bases, with 6 bases lying between them. This CDR3 has 12 residues. From germline, CDR1 is KGHDR and CDR2 SFDVKD. The CDR3 DNA is TGTGCCACCAGTGATTTAGCCCGGACCCAGTACTTC. Protein: CATSDLARTQYF.